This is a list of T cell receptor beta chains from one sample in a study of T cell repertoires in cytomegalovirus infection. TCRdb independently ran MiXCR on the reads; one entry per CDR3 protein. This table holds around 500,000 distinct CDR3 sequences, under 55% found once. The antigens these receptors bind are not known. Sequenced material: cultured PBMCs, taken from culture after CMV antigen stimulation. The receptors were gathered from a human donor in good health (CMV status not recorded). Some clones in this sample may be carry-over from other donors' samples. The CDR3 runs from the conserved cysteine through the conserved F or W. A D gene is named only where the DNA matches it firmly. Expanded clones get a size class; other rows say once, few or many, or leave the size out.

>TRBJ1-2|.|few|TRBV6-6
TGTGCCAGCAGTCCCAATCATCCGGACAGCTACTATGGCTACACCTTC
CASSPNHPDSYYGYTF
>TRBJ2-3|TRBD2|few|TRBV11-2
TGTGCCAGCAGCTTTCGCGGGAGGACTAGCACAGATACGCAGTATTTT
CASSFRGRTSTDTQYF
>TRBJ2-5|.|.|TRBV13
TGTGCCAGCCTGGTCGGGATAAAAGAAGAGACCCAGTACTTC
CASLVGIKEETQYF
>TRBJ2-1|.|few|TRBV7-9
TGTGCCAGCAGCTTTTCAGTCGATGAGCAGTTCTTC
CASSFSVDEQFF
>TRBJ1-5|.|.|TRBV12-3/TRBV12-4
TGTGCCAGCAGTTCGATAATAGATAGCAATCAGCCCCAGCATTTT
CASSSIIDSNQPQHF
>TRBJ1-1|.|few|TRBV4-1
TGCGCCAGCAGCCCTCTAACCAGGGGATCGAACACTGAAGCTTTCTTT
CASSPLTRGSNTEAFF
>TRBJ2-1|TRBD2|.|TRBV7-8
TGTGCCAGCAGCTTAGTGGTAGCGGGGGTCTACAATGAGCAGTTCTTC
CASSLVVAGVYNEQFF
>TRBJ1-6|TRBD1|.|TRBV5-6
TGTGCCAGCAGCGACCGGGACAGACTTTATAATTCACCCCTCCACTTT
CASSDRDRLYNSPLHF
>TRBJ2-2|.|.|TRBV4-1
TGCGCCACCTACACCGGGGAGCTGTTTTTT
CATYTGELFF
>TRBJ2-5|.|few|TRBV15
TGTGCCACCAGCAGAGACCCAACGTCCGAGACCCAGTACTTC
CATSRDPTSETQYF
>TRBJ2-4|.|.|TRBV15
TGTGCCACCAGTCTGTCAGGCGGAAACATTCAGTACTTC
CATSLSGGNIQYF
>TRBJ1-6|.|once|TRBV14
TGTGCCAGCCGGGACACTCTGTGGAATTCACCCCTCCACTTT
CASRDTLWNSPLHF
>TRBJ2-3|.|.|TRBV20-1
TGCAGTGCTATAGCCAGGGAGGTACTAGATACGCAGTATTTT
CSAIAREVLDTQYF
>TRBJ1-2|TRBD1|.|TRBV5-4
TGTGCCAGCAGCTTGGCACAGGGGAGATATGGCTACACCTTC
CASSLAQGRYGYTF
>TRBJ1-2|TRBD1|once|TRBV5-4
TGTGCCAGCAGCTCTAGGGGGCCGGGGGGTGGCTACACCTTC
CASSSRGPGGGYTF
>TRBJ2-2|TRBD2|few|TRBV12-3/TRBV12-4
TGTGCCAGCAGTTTTTCACTACCCAGCGGGAGTCAGGGCACCGGGGAGCTGTTTTTT
CASSFSLPSGSQGTGELFF